This T cell receptor (beta chain) is drawn from a study of OX40 agonist ivuxolimab in advanced cancers. Study details: Enrolled patients in dose escalation had cancers that were hepatocellular carcinoma, melanoma, renal cell or head and neck cancer. Previous treatment with anti-PD-1, anti-PD-L1 or anti-CTLA-4 therapy was allowed; about 44% had received some.

This clone has a single count. The antigen is not known. The repertoire was sequenced with immunoSEQ multiplex PCR; TCRdb's copy has only in-frame clones and lacks some. The sample holds about 74,000 clones, around 89% seen once. Study-level points and caveats: Clonal expansion by week 6 occurred in CD4+ and CD8+ blood T cells (at 0.1 to 3.0 mg/kg).

The TCR comes from an adult with an advanced solid tumor such as melanoma, head and neck, liver or kidney cancer. The source was CD4+ or CD8+ T cells sorted from blood, collected in a trial of the OX40 agonist ivuxolimab.

CDR3 nucleotides: TGTGCCAGCAGCCAACCCGGGACAGAAAACTATGGCTACACCTTC. As protein: CASSQPGTENYGYTF. This rearrangement joins TRBV4-2 to TRBJ1-2, with 7 nucleotides matching TRBD1. V lost 2 bases, J lost 2 bases, and 5 bases stayed unmatched. Germline V CDR1 and CDR2: LGHNA, YNFKEQ. This CDR3 has 15 residues.